The T cell receptor (beta chain) under discussion was sequenced for a study of neoadjuvant nivolumab and ipilimumab in lung cancer. Regarding this clone: Its antigen is undetermined.

TCRdb's table, derived via immunoSEQ multiplex PCR, lists solely in-frame clones and lacks some. The sample includes roughly 45,000 clones, 80% to 90% of them seen just once. Overall study findings and caveats: Only a single major-pathologic-response sample was available for clonality analysis.

Looked up from germline, CDR1 is ENHRY and CDR2 is SYGVKD. Trimming removed 7 bases from V and 5 bases from J, with 16 bases in between. The CDR3 sequence is 14 residues long. The chain has TRBV10-3 and TRBJ2-3; D possibly uses TRBD1 or TRBD2 (5 bases each). Sequences were derived from blood, sampled before neoadjuvant nivolumab, alone or with ipilimumab. This clonotype was obtained from an adult with non-small cell lung cancer. Some clones in this sample may be carry-over from other donors' samples. In DNA form, the CDR3 reads TGTGCCATCAATGGGGGAGTACCTCGAGATACGCAGTATTTT. It translates to CAINGGVPRDTQYF.